This TCR beta chain was recorded in a study of shared clonotypes between healthy human individuals. General study results and limits: In general, naive subsets displayed greater estimated richness than memory subsets did. Sharing across four donors was highest in naive CD4 (around 5%) and lowest in memory CD8 (about 0.4%). Clonotype sharing across donors was expected to vary with sequencing depth.

As to this clone: As yet, its antigen is unknown. The sample contains more than one DNA sequence encoding this CDR3.

CD8 cells classed as naive were CD45RO-negative and positively selected for CCR7, excluding terminally differentiated effector memory CD45RA+ cells. CDR3 length: 11 residues. Trimming left V 5 bases short and J 3 bases short, with 5 bases between. Germline V gene lookup returns CDR1 SEHNR and CDR2 FQNEAQ (reference sequence). Methods used by the authors: As immunoSEQ supplied junction-only sequences (without quality scores), filtering differed. The protocol was immunoSEQ multiplex PCR, while the TCRdb copy is restricted to in-frame clones and leaves out a portion. The V and J calls and clone size come from that table; D and trimming were worked out from the DNA. The sample lists hundreds of thousands of clones; 92% were seen once.

The sequenced material came from naive CD8+ T cells sorted from blood. The chain carries TRBV7-9 and TRBJ2-7; D is ambiguous. This TCR was recovered from a man aged 25 to 45 in good health. CDR3 amino acids: CASSGDYEQYF. Written as DNA, the CDR3 is TGTGCCAGCAGCGGGGACTACGAGCAGTACTTC.